This T cell receptor (beta chain) appears in the sequencing data of a study of cytomegalovirus exposure and HLA in healthy donors. Trimming cost V 1 base and J 4 bases; bases outside gene matches: 4. Germline V gives CDR1 KGHSH, CDR2 LQKENI. The CDR3 runs to 15 residues. 13 Jbeta primers and 60 Vbeta primers were used for the PCR. Measured with immunoSEQ multiplex PCR; TCRdb has only the in-frame clones, and not every one. There are 220,000 or so clones in the sample; 65% to 80% occur only once, and 1.7% lies in the top ten. About this clone itself: What it binds is unknown.

Regarding the study as a whole: It was confirmed in vitro that three of the CMV-associated chains were specific for CMV antigens.

The chain joins TRBV18 to TRBJ1-5; 7 bases fit TRBD1. Specimen: PBMCs. This receptor was taken from a man aged 50-60 years in good health and CMV-seronegative. The CDR3 sequence is CASSPRQGGNQPQHF. Written as DNA, the CDR3 is TGTGCCAGCTCACCACGACAGGGAGGTAATCAGCCCCAGCATTTT.